This T cell receptor beta chain is drawn from a study of T-cell reconstitution after alpha-beta-depleted transplantation in children. This clonotype was seen ten or more times. Preparing the TCRbeta library involved the use of unique molecular identifiers. A single record per CDR3 protein comes from TCRdb applying MiXCR to the PCR reads. The table includes hundreds of thousands of distinct CDR3 sequences, around 14% detected once. Germline V gives CDR1 MGHDK, CDR2 SYGVNS. V lost 2 bases and J lost 4; bases outside the gene matches: 3. The CDR3 runs 15 residues. The rearrangement joins TRBV25-1 to TRBJ2-1, with TRBD1 matching 9 bases. The sequence was obtained from a girl aged 2 to 10 with congenital amegakaryocytic thrombocytopenia, due to receive a stem cell transplant. The material was PBMCs, obtained before TCRalphabeta/CD19-depleted stem cell transplant. The CDR3 DNA sequence: TGTGCCAGCAGTGAACCACAGGGGGCATACAATGAGCAGTTCTTC. This sequence encodes CASSEPQGAYNEQFF.